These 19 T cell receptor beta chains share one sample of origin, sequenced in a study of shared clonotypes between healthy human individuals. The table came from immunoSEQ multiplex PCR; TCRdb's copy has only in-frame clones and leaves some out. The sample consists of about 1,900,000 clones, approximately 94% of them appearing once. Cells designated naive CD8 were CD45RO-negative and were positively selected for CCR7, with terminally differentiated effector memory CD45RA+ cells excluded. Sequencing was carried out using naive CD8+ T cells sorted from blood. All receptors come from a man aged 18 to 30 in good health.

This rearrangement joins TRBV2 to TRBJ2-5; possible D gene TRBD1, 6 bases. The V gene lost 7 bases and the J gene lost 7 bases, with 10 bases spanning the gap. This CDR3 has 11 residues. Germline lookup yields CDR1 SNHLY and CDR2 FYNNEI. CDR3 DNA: TGTGCCAGCACAGGGGTGGGGACCCAGTACTTC. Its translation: CASTGVGTQYF.

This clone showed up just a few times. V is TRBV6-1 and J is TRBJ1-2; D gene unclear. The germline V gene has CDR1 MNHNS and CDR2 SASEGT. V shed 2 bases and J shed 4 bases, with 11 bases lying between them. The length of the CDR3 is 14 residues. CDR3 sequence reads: CASSEYGDRYGYTF. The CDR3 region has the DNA TGTGCCAGCAGTGAATACGGGGATCGCTATGGCTACACCTTC.

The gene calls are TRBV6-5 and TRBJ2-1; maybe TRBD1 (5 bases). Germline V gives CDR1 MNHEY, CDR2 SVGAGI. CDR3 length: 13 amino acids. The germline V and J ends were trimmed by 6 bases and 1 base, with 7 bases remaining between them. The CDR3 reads CASSHRSYNEQFF. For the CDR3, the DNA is TGTGCCAGCAGCCACAGGTCCTACAATGAGCAGTTCTTC.

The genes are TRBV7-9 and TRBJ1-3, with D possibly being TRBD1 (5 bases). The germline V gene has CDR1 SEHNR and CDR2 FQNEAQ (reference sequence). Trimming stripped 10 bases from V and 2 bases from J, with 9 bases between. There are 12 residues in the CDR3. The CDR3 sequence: CATGRTGNTIYF. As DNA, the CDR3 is TGTGCCACAGGGAGGACTGGAAACACCATATATTTT.

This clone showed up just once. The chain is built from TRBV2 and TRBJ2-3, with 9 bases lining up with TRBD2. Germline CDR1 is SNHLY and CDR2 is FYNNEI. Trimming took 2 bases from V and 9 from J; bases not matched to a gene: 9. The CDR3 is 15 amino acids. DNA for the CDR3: TGTGCCAGCAGTGAACTAGCGGGATCGTATTGGACGCAGTATTTT. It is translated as CASSELAGSYWTQYF.

CDR3 amino acids: CASSPSPQGYEQYF. The CDR3 DNA is TGTGCCAGCAGTCCCTCCCCGCAGGGCTACGAGCAGTACTTC. The chain has TRBV27 and TRBJ2-7; D perhaps matches TRBD1 (5 bases). The germline V and J ends were trimmed by 5 bases and 3 bases, with 14 bases remaining between them. The CDR3 extends over 14 amino acids. Germline V gene data show CDR1 as MNHEY and CDR2 as SMNVEV (reference sequence).

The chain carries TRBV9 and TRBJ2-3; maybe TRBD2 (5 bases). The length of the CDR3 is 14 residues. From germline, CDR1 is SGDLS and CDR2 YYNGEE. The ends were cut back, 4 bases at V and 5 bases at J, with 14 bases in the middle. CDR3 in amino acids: CASSTSLGEDTQYF. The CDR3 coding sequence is TGTGCCAGCAGCACCTCCCTCGGGGAAGATACGCAGTATTTT.

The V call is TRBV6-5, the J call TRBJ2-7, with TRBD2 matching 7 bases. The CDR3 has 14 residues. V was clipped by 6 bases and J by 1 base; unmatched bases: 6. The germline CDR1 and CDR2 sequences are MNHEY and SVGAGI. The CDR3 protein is CASSATSESYEQYF. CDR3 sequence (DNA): TGTGCCAGCAGCGCAACTAGCGAATCCTACGAGCAGTACTTC.

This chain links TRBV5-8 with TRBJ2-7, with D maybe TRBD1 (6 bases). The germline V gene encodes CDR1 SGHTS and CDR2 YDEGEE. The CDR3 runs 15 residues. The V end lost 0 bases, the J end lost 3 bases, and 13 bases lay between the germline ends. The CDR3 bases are TGTGCCAGCAGCTTGGTCCCGGACAGTAGCTACGAGCAGTACTTC. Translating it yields CASSLVPDSSYEQYF.

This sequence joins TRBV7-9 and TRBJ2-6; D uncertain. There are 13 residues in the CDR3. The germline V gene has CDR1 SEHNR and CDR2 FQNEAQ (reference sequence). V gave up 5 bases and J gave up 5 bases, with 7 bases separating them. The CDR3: CASSPTWANVLTF. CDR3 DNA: TGTGCCAGCAGCCCAACTTGGGCCAACGTCCTGACTTTC.

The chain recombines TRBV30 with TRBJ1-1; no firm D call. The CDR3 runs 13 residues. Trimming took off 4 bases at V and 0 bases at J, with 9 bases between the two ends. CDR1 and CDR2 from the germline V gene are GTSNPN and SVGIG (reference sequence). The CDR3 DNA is TGTGCCTGGAACCTCAACATGAACACTGAAGCTTTCTTT. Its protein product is CAWNLNMNTEAFF.

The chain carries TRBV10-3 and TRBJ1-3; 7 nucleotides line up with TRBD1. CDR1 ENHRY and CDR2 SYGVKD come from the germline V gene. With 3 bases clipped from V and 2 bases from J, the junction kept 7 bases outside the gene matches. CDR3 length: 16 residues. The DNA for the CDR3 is TGTGCCATCAGTGACAGAGAAGGGGGCGCTGGAAACACCATATATTTT. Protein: CAISDREGGAGNTIYF.

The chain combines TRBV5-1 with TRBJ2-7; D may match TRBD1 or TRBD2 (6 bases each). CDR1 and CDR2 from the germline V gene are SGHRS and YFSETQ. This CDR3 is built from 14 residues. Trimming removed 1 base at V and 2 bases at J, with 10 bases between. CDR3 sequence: CASSLTGRTYEQYF. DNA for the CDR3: TGCGCCAGCAGCTTGACAGGGAGGACCTACGAGCAGTACTTC.

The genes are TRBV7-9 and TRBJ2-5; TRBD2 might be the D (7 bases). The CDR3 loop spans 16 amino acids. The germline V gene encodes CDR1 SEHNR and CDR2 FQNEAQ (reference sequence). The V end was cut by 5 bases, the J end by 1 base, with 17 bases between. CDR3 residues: CASSPEGEGIQETQYF. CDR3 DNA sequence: TGTGCCAGCAGCCCCGAGGGGGAGGGGATCCAAGAGACCCAGTACTTC.

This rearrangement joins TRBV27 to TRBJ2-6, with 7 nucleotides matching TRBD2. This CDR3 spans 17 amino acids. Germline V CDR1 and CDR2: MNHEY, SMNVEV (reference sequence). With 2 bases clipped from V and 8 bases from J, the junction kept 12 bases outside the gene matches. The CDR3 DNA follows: TGTGCCAGCAGTTTAATATCGGTCCAGGGAGGGACCAACGTCCTGACTTTC. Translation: CASSLISVQGGTNVLTF.

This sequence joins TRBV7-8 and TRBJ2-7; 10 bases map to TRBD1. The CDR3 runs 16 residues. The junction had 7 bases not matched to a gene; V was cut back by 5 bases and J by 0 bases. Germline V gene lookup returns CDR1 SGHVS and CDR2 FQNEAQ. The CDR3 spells CASSQQDRGSSYEQYF. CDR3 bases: TGTGCCAGCAGCCAGCAGGACAGGGGGAGCTCCTACGAGCAGTACTTC.

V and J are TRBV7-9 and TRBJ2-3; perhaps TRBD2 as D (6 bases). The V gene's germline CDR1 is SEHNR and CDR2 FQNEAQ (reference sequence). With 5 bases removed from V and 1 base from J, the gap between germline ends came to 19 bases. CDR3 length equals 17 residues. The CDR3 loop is CASSPALGLGGTDTQYF. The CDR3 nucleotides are TGTGCCAGCAGCCCGGCCCTGGGACTGGGAGGCACAGATACGCAGTATTTT.

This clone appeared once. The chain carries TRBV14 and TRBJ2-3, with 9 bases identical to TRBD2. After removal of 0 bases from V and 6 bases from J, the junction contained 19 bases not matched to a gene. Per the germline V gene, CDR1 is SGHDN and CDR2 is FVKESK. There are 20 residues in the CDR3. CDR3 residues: CASSQDISGWGTSKTDTQYF. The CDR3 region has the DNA TGTGCCAGCAGCCAAGATATTTCGGGTTGGGGGACTAGCAAGACCGATACGCAGTATTTT.

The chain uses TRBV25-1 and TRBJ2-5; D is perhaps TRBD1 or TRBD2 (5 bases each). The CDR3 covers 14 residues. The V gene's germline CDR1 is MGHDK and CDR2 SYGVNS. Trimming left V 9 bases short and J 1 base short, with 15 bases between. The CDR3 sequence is CAREPGTVQETQYF. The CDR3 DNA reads TGTGCCAGGGAGCCCGGGACGGTCCAAGAGACCCAGTACTTC.